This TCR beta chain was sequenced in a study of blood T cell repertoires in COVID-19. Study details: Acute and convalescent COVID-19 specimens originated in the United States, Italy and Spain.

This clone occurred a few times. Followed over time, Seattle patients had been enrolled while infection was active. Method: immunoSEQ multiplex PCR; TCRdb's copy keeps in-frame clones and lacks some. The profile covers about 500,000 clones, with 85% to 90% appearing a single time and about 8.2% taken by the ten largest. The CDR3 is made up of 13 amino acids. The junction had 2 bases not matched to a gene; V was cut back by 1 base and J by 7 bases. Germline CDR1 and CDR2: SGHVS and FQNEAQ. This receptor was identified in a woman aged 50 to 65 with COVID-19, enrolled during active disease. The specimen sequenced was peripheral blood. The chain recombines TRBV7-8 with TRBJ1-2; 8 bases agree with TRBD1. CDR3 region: CASSLGTGRGYTF. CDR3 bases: TGTGCCAGCAGCTTAGGGACAGGGCGTGGCTACACCTTC.